This T cell receptor (beta chain) was sequenced for a study of blood T cell repertoires in COVID-19. Looking at the study overall: COVID-19 samples collected from the United States, Italy and Spain covered acute and convalescent phases. In each case, the material was cDNA or gDNA derived from T cells, B-cell-depleted T cells, or PBMCs.

Germline-derived CDR1 and CDR2 are SGHRS and YFSETQ. Germline trimming cut 3 bases from V and 0 bases from J; bases unmatched to any gene: 8. This CDR3 has 18 residues. As originally analysed: Reference gene primer amplification gave nucleated cell count estimates. Generated by immunoSEQ multiplex PCR, the TCRdb table keeps only in-frame clones and is missing some. That table furnishes V, J and clone size, whereas the DNA furnished D and trimming. The data contain approximately 88,000 clones, 87% of them seen just once; the ten biggest clones take up over 12%. The sample taken for sequencing was peripheral blood. This chain links TRBV5-1 with TRBJ2-3; 12 positions match TRBD2. This clonotype was obtained from a male donor with acute or convalescent COVID-19. The CDR3, as DNA: TGCGCCAGCAGCTGGACTAGCGGGGTGCTAAGTAGCACAGATACGCAGTATTTT. Protein sequence: CASSWTSGVLSSTDTQYF.